The rows below give T cell receptor beta chains drawn from one sample of a study of T cells after yellow fever vaccination. Using its own MiXCR run on the 5' RACE reads, TCRdb lists one record per CDR3 protein. The table has 450,000 to 550,000 distinct CDR3 sequences, approximately 21% seen once. Sequenced here: PBMCs, sampled 15 days after the yellow fever booster vaccination. The receptors shown here come from a man aged 30 to 45 who received the YFV17D yellow fever vaccine. Each CDR3 is given with its conserved first and last residue. A D gene is named only where the DNA matches it firmly. Where a row states a size, it is once, few, many or the class of an expanded clone; other rows omit it.

-,TRBV2,-,TRBJ2-3,TGTGCCACCGGCCCGGGATTAAGCACAGATACGCAGTATTTT,CATGPGLSTDTQYF
TRBD2,TRBV3-1,-,TRBJ2-1,TGTGCCAGCAGCCAAGCTAGCGGGCCTAGCTCCTACAATGAGCAGTTCTTC,CASSQASGPSSYNEQFF
-,TRBV19,-,TRBJ2-7,TGTGCCAGTAGTATAAGTACTTTCTATTACGAGCAGTACTTC,CASSISTFYYEQYF
-,TRBV7-9,few,TRBJ2-5,TGTGCCAGCAGCTTAGCGCGGGTAGCTGGGACCCAGTACTTC,CASSLARVAGTQYF
TRBD1,TRBV9,-,TRBJ2-1,TGTGCCAGCAGCCCCACTCCGGGACAGAACAATGAGCAGTTCTTC,CASSPTPGQNNEQFF
-,TRBV14,-,TRBJ2-7,TGTGCCAGCAGCCAAGGTAACAGTGAAGCCTACGAGCAGTACTTC,CASSQGNSEAYEQYF
TRBD2,TRBV19,few,TRBJ2-1,TGTGCCAGCGGACTAGCCTTACGCTCCAATGAGCAGTTCTTC,CASGLALRSNEQFF
-,TRBV20-1,-,TRBJ1-3,TGCAGTGCCTATATGAGGGCGACGGGAAACACCATATATTTT,CSAYMRATGNTIYF
-,TRBV12-3/TRBV12-4,few,TRBJ2-1,TGTGCCAGCAGCCGGACAGAGAGCTCCTACAATGAGCAGTTCTTC,CASSRTESSYNEQFF
TRBD1,TRBV20-1,few,TRBJ2-1,TGCAGTGCTAGAGACAGGGGGCTCCTCCCTGGTGAGCAGTTCTTC,CSARDRGLLPGEQFF
TRBD1,TRBV5-1,-,TRBJ2-7,TGCGCCAGCAGCGAGGGACAGGGGAGCCACGAGCAGTACTTC,CASSEGQGSHEQYF
-,TRBV21-1,few,TRBJ2-7,TGTGCCAGCAGCAAAGGAGTACAGGGGGCTTGCGCGCATTGTACGAATTCCGAGCAGTACTTC,CASSKGVQGACAHCTNSEQYF
-,TRBV28,-,TRBJ2-2,TGTGCCAGCAGTTCACAGGATAACACCGGGGAGCTGTTTTTT,CASSSQDNTGELFF
-,TRBV27,few,TRBJ1-3,TGTGCCAGCAGTTTATCTTGGGGAAACACCATATATTTT,CASSLSWGNTIYF
TRBD1,TRBV12-3/TRBV12-4,-,TRBJ2-1,TGTGCCAGCAGTTTACCTGGACAGGGTGTGTTCTTC,CASSLPGQGVFF
-,TRBV7-6,few,TRBJ2-2,TGTGCCAGCAGCCACCCGGGACTCAACACCGGGGAGCTGTTTTTT,CASSHPGLNTGELFF
-,TRBV28,-,TRBJ2-4,TGTGCCAGCAGCCCACCCCAGGGAGGCGCTCAGTACTTC,CASSPPQGGAQYF
TRBD1,TRBV6-5,many,TRBJ2-7,TGTGCCAGCAGTTACCGGGACAGGGGCAACTACGAGCAGTACTTC,CASSYRDRGNYEQYF
TRBD2,TRBV28,-,TRBJ2-7,TGTGCCAGCAGTTTGGGTGGGACTAGCGTCTACGAGCAGTACTTC,CASSLGGTSVYEQYF
TRBD1,TRBV5-1,few,TRBJ1-1,TGCGCCAGCAACCCGACAGGGGGAGTAGGCACTGAAGCTTTCTTT,CASNPTGGVGTEAFF
TRBD1,TRBV29-1,few,TRBJ2-2,TGCAGCGCAGCACCCCAGGGGGCTAGATTCACCGGGGAGCTGTTTTTT,CSAAPQGARFTGELFF
-,TRBV7-8,-,TRBJ1-6,TGTGCCAGCAGCTCGACTCAGGGTTCACCCCTCCACTTT,CASSSTQGSPLHF
TRBD2,TRBV20-1,few,TRBJ2-3,TGCAGTGCTAGGAGGCTGAGCGGGAGGTTAGATACGCAGTATTTT,CSARRLSGRLDTQYF
TRBD1,TRBV12-3/TRBV12-4,-,TRBJ2-5,TGTGCCAGCACCCACCTTGGACAGGGCCAAGAGACCCAGTACTTC,CASTHLGQGQETQYF
-,TRBV11-1,few,TRBJ2-3,TGTGCCAGCAGCCTAAAAAGAGGGAACGCCGGCGGGCTTAAGAGCACAGATACGCAGTATTTT,CASSLKRGNAGGLKSTDTQYF
-,TRBV12-3/TRBV12-4,many,TRBJ2-1,TGTGCCAGCAGTTTAGCGCAGGGTCGGAATGAGCAGTTCTTC,CASSLAQGRNEQFF
-,TRBV6-1,-,TRBJ1-1,TGTGCCAGCAGTGCCTCCTCCGTGAACACTGAAGCTTTCTTT,CASSASSVNTEAFF
-,TRBV5-1,-,TRBJ1-1,TGCGCCAGCACGAGGGGTACGAACACTGAAGCTTTCTTT,CASTRGTNTEAFF
-,TRBV7-8,few,TRBJ2-7,TGTGCCAGCAGCACCCGACGGGTAGACTCCTACGAGCAGTACTTC,CASSTRRVDSYEQYF
-,TRBV12-3/TRBV12-4,-,TRBJ2-1,TGTGCCAGCAGTTTTGATGAGCAGTTCTTC,CASSFDEQFF
TRBD2,TRBV3-1,few,TRBJ2-1,TGTGCCAGCAGCTTTGCGGGGGGGGGGAATGAGCAGTTCTTC,CASSFAGGGNEQFF
-,TRBV29-1,few,TRBJ1-1,TGCAGCGTTTTTGGGTTTTTCAGCACTGAAGCTTTCTTT,CSVFGFFSTEAFF
TRBD2,TRBV18,few,TRBJ2-1,TGTGCCAGCTCCCCTCCGGGACTAGCGGGAGTAGGGGAGCAGTTCTTC,CASSPPGLAGVGEQFF
TRBD1,TRBV6-1,many,TRBJ2-7,TGTGCCAGCAGCCGAAACAGGGGGAACTCTATTGGCGAGCAGTACTTC,CASSRNRGNSIGEQYF
-,TRBV9,few,TRBJ2-5,TGTGCCAGCAGCGTAGCGCCTAGCGTACAAGAGACCCAGTACTTC,CASSVAPSVQETQYF
TRBD2,TRBV7-2,-,TRBJ2-7,TGTGCCAGCAGCTTAGCGCGACTAGCGGGAAAGGGCTACGAGCAGTACTTC,CASSLARLAGKGYEQYF
-,TRBV11-3,-,TRBJ1-1,TGTGCCAGCAGCCAGACGGGACCGGTGAACACTGAAGCTTTCTTT,CASSQTGPVNTEAFF
-,TRBV5-1,-,TRBJ2-7,TGCGCCAGCAGCTTTGTCACAAGGGGCGAGCAGTACTTC,CASSFVTRGEQYF
-,TRBV7-7,once,TRBJ1-4,TGTGCTAGCAGCCGCAGAAATGAAAAACTGTTTTTT,CASSRRNEKLFF
-,TRBV7-2,few,TRBJ2-7,TGTGCCAGCAGCTTAAGGGTTTTAGATTCCTACGAGCAGTACTTC,CASSLRVLDSYEQYF
TRBD2,TRBV7-8,few,TRBJ2-2,TGTGCCAGCAGCTACCAGACGGGAGGGGGAGGGGAGCTGTTTTTT,CASSYQTGGGGELFF
-,TRBV28,few,TRBJ2-1,TGTGCCAGCAGTTTCGAATCTAGCTCCTACAATGAGCAGTTCTTC,CASSFESSSYNEQFF
-,TRBV18,-,TRBJ2-3,TGTGCCAGCTCACCTTTACCCGCTAATCCGGGAGGCACAGATACGCAGTATTTT,CASSPLPANPGGTDTQYF
-,TRBV20-1,few,TRBJ2-7,TGCAGTGCTACGCTGACTACCGCCTACGAGCAGTACTTC,CSATLTTAYEQYF